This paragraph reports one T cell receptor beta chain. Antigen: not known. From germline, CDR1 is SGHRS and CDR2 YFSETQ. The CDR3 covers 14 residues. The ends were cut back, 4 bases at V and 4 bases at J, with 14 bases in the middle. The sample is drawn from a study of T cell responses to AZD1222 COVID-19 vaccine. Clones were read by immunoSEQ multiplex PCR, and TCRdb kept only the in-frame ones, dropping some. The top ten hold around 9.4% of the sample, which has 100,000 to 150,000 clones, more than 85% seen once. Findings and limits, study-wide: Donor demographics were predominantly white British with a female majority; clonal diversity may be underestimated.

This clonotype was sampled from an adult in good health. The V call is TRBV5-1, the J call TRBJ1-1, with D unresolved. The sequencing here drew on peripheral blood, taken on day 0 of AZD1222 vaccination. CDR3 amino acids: CASSPPREFTEAFF. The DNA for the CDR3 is TGCGCCAGCAGCCCCCCCCGAGAATTCACTGAAGCTTTCTTT.